This T cell receptor (beta chain) was profiled in a study of tumor-infiltrating lymphocytes in oesophageal squamous cell carcinoma. This clonotype has ten or more counts. A single record per CDR3 protein comes from TCRdb applying MiXCR to the PCR reads. The table has 7,000 to 9,000 distinct CDR3 sequences, 15% to 18% seen once. CDR1 MNHNS and CDR2 SASEGT come from the germline V gene. V was trimmed by 7 bases and J by 4 bases, leaving 17 bases between them. The CDR3 runs to 15 residues. The clonotype comes from a male donor with esophageal squamous cell carcinoma. The chain has TRBV6-1 and TRBJ1-5, with D perhaps matching TRBD1 (5 bases). Sequenced: blood. CDR3 loop: CASMGSGLRNQPQHF. CDR3 nucleotides: TGTGCCAGCATGGGGTCGGGACTACGGAATCAGCCCCAGCATTTT.